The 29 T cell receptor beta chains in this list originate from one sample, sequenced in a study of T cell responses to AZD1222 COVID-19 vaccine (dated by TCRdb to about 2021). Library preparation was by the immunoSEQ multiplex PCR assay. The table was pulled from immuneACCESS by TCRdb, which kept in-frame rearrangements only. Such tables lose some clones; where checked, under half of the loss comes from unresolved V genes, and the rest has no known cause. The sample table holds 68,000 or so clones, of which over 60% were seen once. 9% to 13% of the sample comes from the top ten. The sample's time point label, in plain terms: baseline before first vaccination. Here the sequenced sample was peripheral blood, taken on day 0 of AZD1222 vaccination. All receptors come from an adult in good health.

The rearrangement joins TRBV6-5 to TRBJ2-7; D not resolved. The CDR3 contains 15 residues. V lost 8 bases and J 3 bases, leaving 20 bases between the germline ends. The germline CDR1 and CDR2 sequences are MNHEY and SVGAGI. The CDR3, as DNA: TGTGCCAGCCGGAGTAATGCACGCCTATACTACGAGCAGTACTTC. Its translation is CASRSNARLYYEQYF.

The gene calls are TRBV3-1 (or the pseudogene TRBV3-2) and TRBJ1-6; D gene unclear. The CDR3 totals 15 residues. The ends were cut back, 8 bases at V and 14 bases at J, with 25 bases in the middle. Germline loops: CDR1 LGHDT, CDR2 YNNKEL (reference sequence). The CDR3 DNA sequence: TGTGCCAGCTTAATTCTCGGGCAGGCGACCATCTCCCTCCACTTT. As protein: CASLILGQATISLHF.

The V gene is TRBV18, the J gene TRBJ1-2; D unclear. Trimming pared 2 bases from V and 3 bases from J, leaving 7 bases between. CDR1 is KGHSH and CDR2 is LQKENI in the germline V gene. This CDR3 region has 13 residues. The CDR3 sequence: CASSPVGDYGYTF. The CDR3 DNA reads TGTGCCAGCTCACCAGTTGGGGACTATGGCTACACCTTC.

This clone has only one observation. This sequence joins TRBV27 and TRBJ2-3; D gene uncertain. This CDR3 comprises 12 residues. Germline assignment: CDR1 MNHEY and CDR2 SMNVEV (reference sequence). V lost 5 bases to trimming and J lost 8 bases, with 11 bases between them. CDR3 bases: TGTGCCAGCAGTCTCCTGCCCGGTACGCAGTATTTT. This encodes CASSLLPGTQYF.

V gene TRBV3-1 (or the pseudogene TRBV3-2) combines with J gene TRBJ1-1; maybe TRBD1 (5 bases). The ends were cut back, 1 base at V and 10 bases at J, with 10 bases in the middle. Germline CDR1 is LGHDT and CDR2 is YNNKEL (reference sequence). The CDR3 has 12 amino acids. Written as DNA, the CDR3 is TGTGCCAGCAGCCAAGGACAGATCCCAGCTTTCTTT. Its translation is CASSQGQIPAFF.

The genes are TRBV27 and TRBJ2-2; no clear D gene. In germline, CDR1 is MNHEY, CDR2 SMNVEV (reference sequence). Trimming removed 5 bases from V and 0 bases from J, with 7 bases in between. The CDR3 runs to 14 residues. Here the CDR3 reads CASSPSANTGELFF. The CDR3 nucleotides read TGTGCCAGCAGTCCCAGCGCGAACACCGGGGAGCTGTTTTTT.

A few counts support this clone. The CDR3 here is CASKRAIREKLFF. CDR3 DNA sequence: TGTGCCAGCAAACGGGCAATCCGGGAAAAACTGTTTTTT. V and J are TRBV6-5 and TRBJ1-4; D uncertain. Trimming stripped 7 bases from V and 8 bases from J, with 14 bases between. This CDR3 has 13 amino acids. CDR1 is MNHEY and CDR2 is SVGAGI in the germline V gene.

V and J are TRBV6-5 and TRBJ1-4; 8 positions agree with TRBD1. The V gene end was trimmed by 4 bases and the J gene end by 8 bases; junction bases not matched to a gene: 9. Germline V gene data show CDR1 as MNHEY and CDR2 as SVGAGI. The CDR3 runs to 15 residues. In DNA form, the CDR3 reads TGTGCCAGCAGTTCCGCCGGGACAGGCGGCGAAAAACTGTTTTTT. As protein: CASSSAGTGGEKLFF.

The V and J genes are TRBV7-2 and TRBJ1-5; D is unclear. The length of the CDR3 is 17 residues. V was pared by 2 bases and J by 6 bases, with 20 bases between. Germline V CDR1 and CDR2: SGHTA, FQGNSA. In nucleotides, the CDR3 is TGTGCCAGCAGCTTAAGTGTAGGCCCTCCCGCCCGTCAGCCCCAGCATTTT. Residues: CASSLSVGPPARQPQHF.

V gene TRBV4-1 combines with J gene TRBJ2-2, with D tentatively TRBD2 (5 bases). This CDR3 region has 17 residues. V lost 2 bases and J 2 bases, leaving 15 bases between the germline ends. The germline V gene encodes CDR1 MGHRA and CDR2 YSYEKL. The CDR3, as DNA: TGCGCCAGCAGCCAACGCCCCAGACTACTAAACACCGGGGAGCTGTTTTTT. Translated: CASSQRPRLLNTGELFF.

This chain's CDR3 is CASSSTEGGNSPLHF. The CDR3 nucleotides are TGCGCCAGCAGCTCCACGGAGGGAGGCAATTCACCCCTCCACTTT. The chain has TRBV5-1 and TRBJ1-6, with D uncertain. Germline CDR1 and CDR2: SGHRS and YFSETQ. This CDR3 is 15 amino acids long. V was pared by 3 bases and J by 7 bases, with 14 bases between.

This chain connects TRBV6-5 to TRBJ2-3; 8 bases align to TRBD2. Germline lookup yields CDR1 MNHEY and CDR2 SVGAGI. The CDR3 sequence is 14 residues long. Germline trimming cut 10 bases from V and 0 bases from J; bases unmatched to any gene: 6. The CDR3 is CATRRGRSTDTQYF. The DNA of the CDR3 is TGTGCCACGAGGCGCGGGAGGAGCACAGATACGCAGTATTTT.

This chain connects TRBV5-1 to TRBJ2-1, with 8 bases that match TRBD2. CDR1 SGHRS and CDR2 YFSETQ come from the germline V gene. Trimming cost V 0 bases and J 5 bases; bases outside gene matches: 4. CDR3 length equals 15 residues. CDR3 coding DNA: TGCGCCAGCAGCTTGGTAACTAGCGGAAACAATGAGCAGTTCTTC. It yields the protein CASSLVTSGNNEQFF.

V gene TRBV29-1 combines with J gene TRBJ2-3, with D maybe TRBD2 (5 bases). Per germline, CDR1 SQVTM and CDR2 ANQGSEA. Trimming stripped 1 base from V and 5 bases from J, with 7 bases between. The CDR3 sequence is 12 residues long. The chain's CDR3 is CSVEGREDTQYF. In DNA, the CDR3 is TGCAGCGTTGAAGGCCGGGAAGATACGCAGTATTTT.

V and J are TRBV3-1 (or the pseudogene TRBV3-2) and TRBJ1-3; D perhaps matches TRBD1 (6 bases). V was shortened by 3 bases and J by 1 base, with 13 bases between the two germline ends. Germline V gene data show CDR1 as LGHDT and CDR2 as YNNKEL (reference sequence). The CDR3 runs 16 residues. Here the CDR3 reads CASSQKRGGSGNTIYF. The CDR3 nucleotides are TGTGCCAGCAGCCAGAAAAGGGGGGGATCTGGAAACACCATATATTTT.

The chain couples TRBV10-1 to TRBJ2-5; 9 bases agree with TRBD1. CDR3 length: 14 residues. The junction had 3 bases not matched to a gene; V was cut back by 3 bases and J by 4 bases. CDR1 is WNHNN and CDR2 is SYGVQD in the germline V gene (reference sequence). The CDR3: CASSEGQGLETQYF. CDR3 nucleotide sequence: TGCGCCAGCAGTGAAGGACAGGGGCTAGAGACCCAGTACTTC.

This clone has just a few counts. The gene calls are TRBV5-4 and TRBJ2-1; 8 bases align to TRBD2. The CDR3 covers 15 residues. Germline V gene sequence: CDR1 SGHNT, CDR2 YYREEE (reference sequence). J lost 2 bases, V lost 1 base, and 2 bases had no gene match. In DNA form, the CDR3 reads TGTGCCAGCAGCTTGACTAGCGGAGCCTACAATGAGCAGTTCTTC. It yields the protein CASSLTSGAYNEQFF.

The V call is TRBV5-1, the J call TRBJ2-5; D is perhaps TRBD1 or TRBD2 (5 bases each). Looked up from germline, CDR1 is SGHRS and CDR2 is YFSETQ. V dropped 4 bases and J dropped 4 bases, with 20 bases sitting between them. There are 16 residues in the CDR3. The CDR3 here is CASSIVGPPVPETQYF. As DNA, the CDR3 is TGCGCCAGCAGCATAGTGGGACCACCTGTCCCAGAGACCCAGTACTTC.

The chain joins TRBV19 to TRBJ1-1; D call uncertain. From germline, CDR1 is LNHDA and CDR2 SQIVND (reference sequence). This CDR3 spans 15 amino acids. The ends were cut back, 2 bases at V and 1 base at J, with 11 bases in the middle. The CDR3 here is CASSILDTGNTEAFF. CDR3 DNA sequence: TGTGCCAGTAGTATACTCGATACGGGGAACACTGAAGCTTTCTTT.

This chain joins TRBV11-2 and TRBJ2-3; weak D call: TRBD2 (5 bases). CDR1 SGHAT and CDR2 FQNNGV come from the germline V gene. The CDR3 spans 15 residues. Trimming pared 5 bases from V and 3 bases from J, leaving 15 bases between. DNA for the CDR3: TGTGCCAGCAGCCCACGACCCGGCGGGACAGATACGCAGTATTTT. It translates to CASSPRPGGTDTQYF.

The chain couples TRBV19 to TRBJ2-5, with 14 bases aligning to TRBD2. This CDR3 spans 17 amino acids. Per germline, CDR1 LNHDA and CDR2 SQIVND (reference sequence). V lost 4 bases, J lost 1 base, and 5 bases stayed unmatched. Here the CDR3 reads CASSTTGLAGVQETQYF. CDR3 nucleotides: TGTGCCAGTAGTACAACGGGACTAGCGGGGGTCCAAGAGACCCAGTACTTC.

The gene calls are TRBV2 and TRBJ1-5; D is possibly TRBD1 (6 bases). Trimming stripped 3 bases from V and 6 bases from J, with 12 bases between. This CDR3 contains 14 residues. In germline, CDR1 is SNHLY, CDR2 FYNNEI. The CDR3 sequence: CASSDRGGSQPQHF. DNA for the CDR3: TGTGCCAGCAGTGACAGGGGAGGGAGTCAGCCCCAGCATTTT. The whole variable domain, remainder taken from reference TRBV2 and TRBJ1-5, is EPEVTQTPSHQVTQMGQEVILRCVPISNHLYFYWYRQILGQKVEFLVSFYNNEISEKSEIFDDQFSVERPDGSNFTLKIRSTKLEDSAMYFCASSDRGGSQPQHFGDGTRLSIL.

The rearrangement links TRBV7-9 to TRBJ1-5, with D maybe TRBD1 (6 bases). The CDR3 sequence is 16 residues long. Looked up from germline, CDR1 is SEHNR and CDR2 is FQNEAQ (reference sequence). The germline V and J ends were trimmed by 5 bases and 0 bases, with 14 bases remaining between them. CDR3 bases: TGTGCCAGCAGCCCGGCAGGGGTTCCTAGCAATCAGCCCCAGCATTTT. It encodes CASSPAGVPSNQPQHF.

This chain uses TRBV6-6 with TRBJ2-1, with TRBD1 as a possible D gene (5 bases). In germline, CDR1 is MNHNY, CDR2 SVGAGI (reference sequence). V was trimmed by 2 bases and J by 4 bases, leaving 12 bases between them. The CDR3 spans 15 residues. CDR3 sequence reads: CASSYGSGLYNEQFF. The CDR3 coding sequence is TGTGCCAGCAGTTACGGGTCAGGGTTATACAATGAGCAGTTCTTC.

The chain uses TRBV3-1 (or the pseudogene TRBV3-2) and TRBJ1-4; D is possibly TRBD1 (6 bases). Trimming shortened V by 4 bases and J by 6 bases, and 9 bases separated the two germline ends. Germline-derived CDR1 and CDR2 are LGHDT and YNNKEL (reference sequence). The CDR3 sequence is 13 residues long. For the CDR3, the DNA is TGTGCCAGCAGCCGCGGACAGTATGAAAAACTGTTTTTT. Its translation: CASSRGQYEKLFF.

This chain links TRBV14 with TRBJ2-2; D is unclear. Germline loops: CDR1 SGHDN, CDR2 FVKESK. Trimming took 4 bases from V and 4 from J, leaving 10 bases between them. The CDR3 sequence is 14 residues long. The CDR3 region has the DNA TGTGCCAGCAGCCCTAACGGACCCACCGGGGAGCTGTTTTTT. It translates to CASSPNGPTGELFF.

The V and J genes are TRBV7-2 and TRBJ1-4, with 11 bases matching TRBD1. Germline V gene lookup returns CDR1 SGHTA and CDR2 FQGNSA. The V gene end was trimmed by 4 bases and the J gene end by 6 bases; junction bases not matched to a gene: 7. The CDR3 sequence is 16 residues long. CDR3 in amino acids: CASSSYLGQGDEKLFF. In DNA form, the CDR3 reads TGTGCCAGCAGCTCATACCTGGGACAGGGGGATGAAAAACTGTTTTTT.

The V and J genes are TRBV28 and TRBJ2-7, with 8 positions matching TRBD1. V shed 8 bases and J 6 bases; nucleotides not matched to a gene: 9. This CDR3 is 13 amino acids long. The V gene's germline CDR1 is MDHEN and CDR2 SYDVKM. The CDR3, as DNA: TGTGCCAGCGTTCGGGACAGGTTTTCCGAGCAGTACTTC. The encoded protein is CASVRDRFSEQYF.

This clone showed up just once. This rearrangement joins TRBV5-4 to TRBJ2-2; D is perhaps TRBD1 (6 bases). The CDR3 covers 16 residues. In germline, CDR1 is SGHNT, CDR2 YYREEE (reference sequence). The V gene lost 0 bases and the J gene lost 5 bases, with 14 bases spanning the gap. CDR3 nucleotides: TGTGCCAGCAGCTTGGGTCGAGGGGGTGAGACCGGGGAGCTGTTTTTT. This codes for CASSLGRGGETGELFF.